This record looks at one TCR beta chain sequence and its context. The CDR3 runs to 12 residues. Germline-derived CDR1 and CDR2 are MNHEY and SVGAGI. Deletions cut 10 bases from V and 10 bases from J, with 19 bases between. This entry is derived from a study of cytomegalovirus exposure and HLA in healthy donors. The data were produced by immunoSEQ multiplex PCR, yet TCRdb's version contains in-frame clones alone and is incomplete. The sample has 120,000 to 150,000 clones, approximately 87% seen once; the top ten hold less than 3.5%. The chain has TRBV6-5 and TRBJ1-1; D possibly corresponds to TRBD1 (6 bases). Sequencing was carried out using PBMCs. This TCR derives from a man between 18 and 29 years old in good health and CMV-seronegative. In DNA form, the CDR3 reads TGTGCCACACTCTCAGGGGCGCGGACAGCTTTCTTT. The encoded protein is CATLSGARTAFF.